This T cell receptor (beta chain) is drawn from a study of OX40 agonist ivuxolimab in advanced cancers. Study-level information: Patients undergoing dose escalation presented with hepatocellular carcinoma, melanoma, renal cell or head and neck cancer.

The table came from immunoSEQ multiplex PCR; TCRdb's copy has only in-frame clones and leaves some out. The table lists approximately 58,000 clones, roughly 85% of them singletons. The CDR3 is 12 residues long. Germline lookup yields CDR1 SGDLS and CDR2 YYNGEE. The J segment lost 10 bases and the V segment lost 3 bases, leaving 7 bases of the junction unmatched. Autoimmune disease history or systemic immunosuppression led to patient exclusion. The chain employs TRBV9 and TRBJ2-7, with 7 bases lining up with TRBD1. This receptor was taken from an adult with an advanced solid tumor such as melanoma, head and neck, liver or kidney cancer. The sequences come from CD4+ or CD8+ T cells sorted from blood, collected in a trial of the OX40 agonist ivuxolimab. The CDR3 nucleotides are TGTGCCAGCAGCGCGGCGACAGGGCATCAGTACTTC. It codes for CASSAATGHQYF.